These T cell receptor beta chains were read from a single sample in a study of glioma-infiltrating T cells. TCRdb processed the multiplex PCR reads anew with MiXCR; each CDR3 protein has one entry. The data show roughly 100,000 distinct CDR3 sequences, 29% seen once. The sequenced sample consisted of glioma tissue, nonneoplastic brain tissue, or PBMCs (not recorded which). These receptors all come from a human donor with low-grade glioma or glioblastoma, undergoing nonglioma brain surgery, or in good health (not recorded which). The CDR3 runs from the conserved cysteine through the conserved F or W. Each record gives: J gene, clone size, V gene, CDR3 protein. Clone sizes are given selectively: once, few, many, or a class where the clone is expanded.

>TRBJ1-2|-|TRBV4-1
CASSATPGQNYGYTF
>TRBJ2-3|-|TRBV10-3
CAISGAGTTFTDTQYF
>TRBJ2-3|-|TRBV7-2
CASSLGYRGDTQYF
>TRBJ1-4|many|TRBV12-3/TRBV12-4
CASSLEWANEKLFF
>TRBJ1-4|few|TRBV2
CASRADRHEKLFF
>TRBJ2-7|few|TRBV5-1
CASSPGQGASGEQYF
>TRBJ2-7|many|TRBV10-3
CAISEMEVVSYEQYF
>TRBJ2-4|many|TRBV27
CASSLSGTENIQYF
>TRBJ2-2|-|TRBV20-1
CSAFLAGGTNTGELFF
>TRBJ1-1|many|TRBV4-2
CASSPSFTQWSEAFF
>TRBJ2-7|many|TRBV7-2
CASSLWGYEQYF
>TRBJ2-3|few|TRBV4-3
CASSENRGDTQYF
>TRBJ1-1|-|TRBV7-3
CASSLGSDTEAFF
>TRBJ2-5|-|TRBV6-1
CASSLTPGTRLQETQYF
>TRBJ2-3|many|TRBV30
CALEARLTQYF
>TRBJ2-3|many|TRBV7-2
CASSSPSADTQYF
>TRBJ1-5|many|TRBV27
CASSLTTSQPQHF
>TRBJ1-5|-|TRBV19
CASSSGGWGAGNQPQHF
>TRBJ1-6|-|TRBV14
CASSQLGSPPSPLHF
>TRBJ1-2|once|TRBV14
CASSQDWASYGYTF
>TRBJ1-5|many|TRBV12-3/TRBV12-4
CASSQGGAGGQPQHF
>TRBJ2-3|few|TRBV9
CASSVVGSGTDTQYF
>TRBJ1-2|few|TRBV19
CASTLTGQDDGYTF
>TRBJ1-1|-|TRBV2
CASSSWMLGGADTEAFF
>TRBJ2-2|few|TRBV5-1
CASSLTGSNTGELFF
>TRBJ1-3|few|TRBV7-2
CASSFGQINSGNTIYF
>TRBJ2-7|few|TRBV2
CASSLTEYEQYF
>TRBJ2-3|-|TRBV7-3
CASSLQISGTDTQYF
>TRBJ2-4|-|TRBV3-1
CASSQESSRAKNIQYF
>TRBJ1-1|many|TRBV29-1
CSVVRQTNTEAFF
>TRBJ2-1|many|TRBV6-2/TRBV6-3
CASSYGAGSGEQFF
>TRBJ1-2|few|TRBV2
CASSEYNYGYTF
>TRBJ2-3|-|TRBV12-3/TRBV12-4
CASSSTKKLAGPTDTQYF
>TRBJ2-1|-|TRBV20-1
CSAGSSGGTSSYNEQFF
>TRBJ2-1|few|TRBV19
CASSIDTTGQGLNEQFF
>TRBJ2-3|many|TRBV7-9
CASSPRPQTSTDTQYF
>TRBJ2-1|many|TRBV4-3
CASSQLSGEINNEQFF
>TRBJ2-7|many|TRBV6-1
CASRGLSYEQYF
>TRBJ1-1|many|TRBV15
CATSLTHRSNTEAFF
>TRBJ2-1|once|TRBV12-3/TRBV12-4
CASSLADGGYEQFF
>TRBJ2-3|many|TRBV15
CATSRDQLSTDTQYF
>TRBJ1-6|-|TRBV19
CASTSPAGTGSPLHF
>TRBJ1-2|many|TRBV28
CASREGGRGYTF
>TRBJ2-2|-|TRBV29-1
CSVGWRGASGELFF
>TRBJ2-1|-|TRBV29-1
CSVKLPGQGIRNEQFF
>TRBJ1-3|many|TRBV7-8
CASSLVGQFSGNTIYF
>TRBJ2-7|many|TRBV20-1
CSARDVARGSYEQYF
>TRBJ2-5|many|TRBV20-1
CSARVIDTETQYF
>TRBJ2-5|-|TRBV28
CASSSVDAETQYF
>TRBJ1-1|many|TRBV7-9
CASSVTGRGNTEAFF
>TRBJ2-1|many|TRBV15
CATSSGGGLLSYNEQFF